This T cell receptor (beta chain) appears in the sequencing data of a study of T cells after posttransplantation cyclophosphamide. Notes on the study in general: Recipient CMV seropositivity and CMV reactivation strongly tracked TRB clonality. Donor CD8+ memory clones often dominated recipient blood repertoires at later times. Blood and skin or GI T cell repertoires showed limited TRB overlap.

As concerns this clone: Its antigen is undetermined.

Profiling relied on immunoSEQ multiplex PCR, and the TCRdb table lists in-frame clones only, not all of them. The table shows more than 20,000 clones, with about 84% occurring only once. Looked up from germline, CDR1 is SGHTA and CDR2 is FQGNSA. After removal of 2 bases from V and 5 bases from J, the junction contained 1 base not matched to a gene. The CDR3 length is 14 residues. The sequence was obtained from a woman aged 60 to 75 with a blood cancer, CMV-positive, and with a related stem cell donor. This chain joins TRBV7-2 and TRBJ2-1; 9 bases are shared with TRBD2. What was sequenced was PBMCs. The CDR3 DNA follows: TGTGCCAGCAGCTTATCTAGCGGGAACAATGAGCAGTTCTTC. Residues: CASSLSSGNNEQFF.